The clone carrying this TCR beta chain was detected only a few times. Its antigen is unidentified. These data come from a study of response to subunit inactivated influenza vaccine. Overall study results and limits: The study's authors posited that every seasonal influenza vaccination enlists few new T cells.

This CDR3 has 13 residues. Trimming removed 7 bases from V and 5 bases from J; junction bases left unmatched: 6. Germline lookup yields CDR1 ENHRY and CDR2 SYGVKD. One entry per CDR3 protein, called by TCRdb with MiXCR from the RT-PCR reads. The sample includes a few hundred thousand distinct CDR3 sequences, over 9.5% of them seen just once. The source material was PBMCs from blood, sampled about 40 days after vaccination. The chain joins TRBV10-3 to TRBJ2-5; the match to TRBD2 covers 8 bases. The sequence was obtained from a man between 45 and 60 years old who received an inactivated influenza vaccine. CDR3 nucleotide sequence: TGTGCCATCAAAATGGCGGGGGGCGAGACCCAGTACTTC. This sequence encodes CAIKMAGGETQYF.